This T cell receptor (beta chain) was captured in a study of T cell repertoires in cytomegalovirus infection (dated by TCRdb to 2018 to 2020). For the study in its entirety: Donor HLA type was relevant to the analysis, because carriage of CMV infection together with the matching HLA type was indicated by public TCR beta signatures.

This clonotype has only a few counts. Its antigen is still unknown. Base qualities are not at hand, and no much larger clone is one base apart. Data came from an Illumina HiSeq 1500. The public reads were quality trimmed at Q25 with fastp and then assembled into clones with MiXCR by TCRdb, keeping productive beta chains. When rows share a CDR3 protein, they turn into one entry using the most common DNA and genes. This sample comprises about 360,000 distinct CDR3 sequences, roughly 18% of them detected only once. The top ten clonotypes cover approximately 10% of the sample. The CDR3, from cysteine to phenylalanine, totals 15 residues. Only the CDR3 DNA stays, 45 bases, in frame from base 1. The junction carries 11 bases between V and J, which are trimmed by 6 bases and 0 bases respectively. The germline V gene encodes CDR1 LNHDA and CDR2 SQIVND (reference sequence). The study at large found these results: The ex vivo response was dominated by HLA-C-restricted CMV-specific TCR beta clonotypes, and the single most frequent clonotype in two of eight donors was supplied by these HLA-C-restricted clonotypes. Carriers of CMV infection plus the relevant HLA type were discriminated by the cumulative frequency of public TCR beta family members in the study cohort and in an independent 352-donor cohort.

The source is a human donor in good health (CMV status not recorded). Some clones in this sample may be carry-over from other donors' samples. The chain couples TRBV19 to TRBJ1-4, with TRBD1 perhaps the D gene, on 6 matching bases. Sequenced material: PBMCs. The CDR3 region has the sequence CASRLPGATNEKLFF. The nucleotides are TGTGCCAGTAGGCTCCCAGGGGCAACTAATGAAAAACTGTTTTTT.